The rows below give T cell receptor beta chains drawn from one sample of a study of CD8+CD57+ T cells in acquired aplastic anemia. Each CDR3 protein gets one entry after TCRdb re-called the reads with MiXCR. The repertoire holds roughly 300,000 distinct CDR3 sequences, with roughly 50% as singletons. Sequencing used sorted CD4+, CD8+, or CD8+CD57+ T cells (not recorded which) from PBMCs. The receptors come from a human donor with severe aplastic anemia or a healthy control (not recorded which). Both conserved end residues are part of each CDR3. A D gene is named only where the DNA matches it firmly. The size of a clone is reported for some rows only, either as once, few or many, or as a class for expanded clones.

TRBJ1-1,many,NA,TRBV12-3/TRBV12-4,TGTGCCAGCGCTGTGTCGGTAAACACTGAAGCTTTCTTT,CASAVSVNTEAFF
TRBJ1-4,NA,NA,TRBV12-3/TRBV12-4,TGTGCCAGCAAGGGGGTAGAGGAAAAACTGTTTTTT,CASKGVEEKLFF
TRBJ1-1,NA,TRBD1,TRBV6-2/TRBV6-3,TGTGCCAGTCAAAAACAGGGGACCACGGGGAACACTGAAGCTTTCTTT,CASQKQGTTGNTEAFF
TRBJ1-1,many,NA,TRBV9,TGTGCCAGCAGCGAGTCTATGAACACTGAAGCTTTCTTT,CASSESMNTEAFF
TRBJ1-2,NA,TRBD1,TRBV12-3/TRBV12-4,TGTGCCAGCAGTGGACTAGGACAGGGTCCTAACTATGGCTACACCTTC,CASSGLGQGPNYGYTF
TRBJ2-3,NA,TRBD2,TRBV20-1,TGCAGTGCTAGAGATCCCACTACTAGCGGGGGCACAGATACGCAGTATTTT,CSARDPTTSGGTDTQYF
TRBJ2-2,NA,NA,TRBV5-1,TGTGCCAGCAAGGCCAACACCGGGGAGCTGTTTTTT,CASKANTGELFF
TRBJ1-1,NA,TRBD1,TRBV20-1,TGCAGTGCTAGGGATCCCGGGACAGGGATATGGACTGAAGCTTTCTTT,CSARDPGTGIWTEAFF
TRBJ1-1,NA,NA,TRBV9,TGTGCCAGCGGGAGGGACACTGAAGCTTGCTTC,CASGRDTEACF
TRBJ1-1,many,NA,TRBV3-1,TGTGCCAGCAGCCAAGATCTGCCCCTCGAAGCTTTCTTT,CASSQDLPLEAFF
TRBJ1-5,few,NA,TRBV12-3/TRBV12-4,TGTGCCAGCAGTTTTGGTAGCAATCAGCCCCAGCATTTT,CASSFGSNQPQHF
TRBJ1-4,few,TRBD1,TRBV6-1,TGTGCCAGCAGTAAACCAGCCGGGACAGGGAACGGCCCAACTAATGAAAAACTGTTTTTT,CASSKPAGTGNGPTNEKLFF
TRBJ2-7,NA,TRBD1,TRBV5-6,TGTGCCAGCAGCTACGGGACAGGGTTGGACGAGCAGTACTTC,CASSYGTGLDEQYF
TRBJ2-5,NA,NA,TRBV10-1,TGCGCCAGCAGTGAGGGTGAAGGGGACATCGGGAAAGAGACCCAGTACTTC,CASSEGEGDIGKETQYF
TRBJ2-5,many,NA,TRBV19,TGTGCCAGCCAAGCACAGCTACAAGAGACCCAATACTTC,CASQAQLQETQYF
TRBJ1-5,NA,NA,TRBV10-3,TGTGCCATCGGACATTCCAATCAGCCCCAGCATTTT,CAIGHSNQPQHF
TRBJ2-7,once,TRBD1,TRBV7-3,TGTGCCAGCAGCTTAGCGTGGGACAGGGGCTACGAGCAGTACTTC,CASSLAWDRGYEQYF
TRBJ2-1,NA,NA,TRBV20-1,TGCAGTGCTAGCCTGGACAATGAGCAGTTCTTC,CSASLDNEQFF